The 21 T cell receptor beta chains given below trace back to one sample, sequenced in a study of shared clonotypes between healthy human individuals. Repertoires were generated with immunoSEQ multiplex PCR, while TCRdb's copy carries only in-frame clones and drops some. The sample records a few hundred thousand clones, less than 85% being singletons. Sequencing was carried out using memory CD4+ T cells sorted from blood. The subset here: CD45RA-negative fraction. Receptor source: a young man in good health.

This clone appeared a few times. Other DNA sequences of this sample code for an identical CDR3. V and J are TRBV2 and TRBJ2-3; 8 bases are a match to TRBD1. The V segment lost 6 bases and the J segment 4 bases; nucleotides outside the gene matches: 0. CDR1 and CDR2 from the germline V gene are SNHLY and FYNNEI. This CDR3 comprises 12 residues. The CDR3 DNA reads as TGTGCCAGCAGACAGGGGGCAGATACGCAGTATTTT. It encodes CASRQGADTQYF. Filled out from reference TRBV2 and TRBJ2-3, the complete variable domain reads EPEVTQTPSHQVTQMGQEVILRCVPISNHLYFYWYRQILGQKVEFLVSFYNNEISEKSEIFDDQFSVERPDGSNFTLKIRSTKLEDSAMYFCASRQGADTQYFGPGTRLTVL.

The genes are TRBV10-3 and TRBJ2-1, with TRBD2 matching over 10 bases. Trimming cost V 5 bases and J 9 bases; bases outside gene matches: 4. CDR1 and CDR2 from the germline V gene are ENHRY and SYGVKD. The CDR3 runs 13 residues. DNA for the CDR3: TGTGCCATCAGTAGGACTAGCGGAGCTGAGCAGTTCTTC. It encodes CAISRTSGAEQFF.

The chain combines TRBV5-1 with TRBJ2-2; TRBD1 agrees at 8 bases. Trimming took 7 bases from V and 6 from J; bases not matched to a gene: 8. This CDR3 has 14 residues. Germline V CDR1 and CDR2: SGHRS, YFSETQ. This CDR3 is CASRGQGAAGELFF. CDR3 sequence (DNA): TGCGCCAGCCGAGGGCAGGGGGCAGCCGGGGAGCTGTTTTTT.

The chain recombines TRBV5-8 with TRBJ2-1; TRBD1 matches at 8 bases. V lost 1 base, J lost 7 bases, and 4 bases stayed unmatched. Germline lookup yields CDR1 SGHTS and CDR2 YDEGEE. The CDR3 extends over 14 amino acids. CDR3 coding DNA: TGTGCCAGCAGCTTGCGACAGGGGTGGAATGAGCAGTTCTTC. Amino acids: CASSLRQGWNEQFF.

This clone was picked up one time. V usage is TRBV9 and J usage is TRBJ1-3; perhaps TRBD1 as D (5 bases). From germline, CDR1 is SGDLS and CDR2 YYNGEE. V was pared by 4 bases and J by 0 bases, with 14 bases between. The CDR3 sequence is 16 residues long. CDR3 protein: CASSLEAGNSGNTIYF. The CDR3 region has the DNA TGTGCCAGCAGCCTAGAAGCAGGGAACTCTGGAAACACCATATATTTT.

The chain is built from TRBV30 and TRBJ2-3; no clear D. The CDR3 is 12 amino acids. The V end lost 5 bases, the J end lost 5 bases, and 11 bases lay between the germline ends. Looked up from germline, CDR1 is GTSNPN and CDR2 is SVGIG (reference sequence). The CDR3 loop is CAWGPQLDTQYF. The CDR3, as DNA: TGTGCCTGGGGACCCCAATTAGATACGCAGTATTTT.

Comment on this clone: Other DNA sequences in this sample translate to the same CDR3. The chain links TRBV7-9 to TRBJ2-5; D not certain. This CDR3 is built from 12 residues. CDR1 and CDR2 from the germline V gene are SEHNR and FQNEAQ (reference sequence). V was cut by 2 bases and J by 5 bases, with 6 bases left in between. The CDR3 nucleotides read TGTGCCAGCAGCTTATTGGGGGAGACCCAGTACTTC. It yields the protein CASSLLGETQYF.

V usage is TRBV14 and J usage is TRBJ2-3; D is uncertain. With 4 bases removed from V and 2 bases from J, the gap between germline ends came to 7 bases. There are 13 residues in the CDR3. Germline CDR1 and CDR2: SGHDN and FVKESK. CDR3 in amino acids: CASSLVITDTQYF. The CDR3 coding sequence is TGTGCCAGCAGCCTGGTTATCACAGATACGCAGTATTTT.

In this sample, this clone turned up once. The chain combines TRBV4-2 with TRBJ1-1, with a tentative D call TRBD1 (5 bases). Deletions cut 4 bases from V and 1 base from J, with 13 bases between. This CDR3 spans 15 amino acids. Germline V gene sequence: CDR1 LGHNA, CDR2 YNFKEQ. The CDR3 nucleotides are TGTGCCAGCAGCCTAAATCTGGGGGGGAACACTGAAGCTTTCTTT. Translation: CASSLNLGGNTEAFF.

The CDR3 loop is CASSLQFRDSGSEQYF. The CDR3 bases are TGTGCCAGCTCACTACAGTTCCGGGATTCTGGGTCCGAGCAGTACTTC. V gene TRBV18 combines with J gene TRBJ2-7, with D perhaps matching TRBD2 (5 bases). The germline V and J ends were trimmed by 4 bases and 6 bases, with 22 bases remaining between them. The length of the CDR3 is 16 residues. The germline CDR1 and CDR2 sequences are KGHSH and LQKENI.

As to this clone: Because the CDR3's place on the DNA is in doubt, the DNA is left out and the CDR3 is given as listed by TCRdb. The chain links TRBV5-1 to TRBJ2-3; the D call TRBD2 from the table was never checked on the DNA. The CDR3 length is 14 residues, termini included. CDR1 and CDR2 from the germline V gene are SGHRS and YFSETQ. The CDR3 sequence is CASSYFGETDTQYF.

This clone was seen just once. The chain recombines TRBV18 with TRBJ2-6; D remains ambiguous. Germline V gene lookup returns CDR1 KGHSH and CDR2 LQKENI. V was clipped by 0 bases and J by 0 bases, with 15 bases between them. The CDR3 extends over 19 amino acids. In DNA form, the CDR3 reads TGTGCCAGCTCACCACCACTCGCCAGGCAGAGCTCTGGGGCCAACGTCCTGACTTTC. Translating gives CASSPPLARQSSGANVLTF.

Remarks on this clone: Other DNA sequences in the sample encode the same CDR3. The chain combines TRBV9 with TRBJ2-5; 9 nucleotides match TRBD2. The CDR3 is 13 residues long. V gave up 5 bases and J gave up 5 bases; unmatched junction bases: 4. Looked up from germline, CDR1 is SGDLS and CDR2 is YYNGEE. In DNA, the CDR3 is TGTGCCAGCAGTCCCGGACTAGCGGAGACCCAGTACTTC. This codes for CASSPGLAETQYF.

The gene calls are TRBV6-1 and TRBJ1-2; 8 bases fit TRBD1. V was clipped by 0 bases and J by 5 bases; unmatched bases: 14. The CDR3 spans 18 residues. Germline V CDR1 and CDR2: MNHNS, SASEGT. CDR3 nucleotide sequence: TGTGCCAGCAGTGAAGCGCTGGCAGGGGGCGCCGGGGGGTATGGCTACACCTTC. It translates to CASSEALAGGAGGYGYTF.

This clone was seen just once. The chain has TRBV7-2 and TRBJ2-1; D is uncertain. CDR3 length: 15 amino acids. Trimming removed 5 bases at V and 0 bases at J, with 11 bases between. CDR1 is SGHTA and CDR2 is FQGNSA in the germline V gene. CDR3 region: CASSPKGGSYNEQFF. The DNA of the CDR3 is TGTGCCAGCAGCCCTAAGGGTGGCTCCTACAATGAGCAGTTCTTC.

This clone was found once. CDR3 region: CASSFPPLSGANVLTF. CDR3 nucleotide sequence: TGTGCCAGCAGCTTCCCCCCCCTCTCTGGGGCCAACGTCCTGACTTTC. The chain is built from TRBV5-4 and TRBJ2-6, with no clear D. The V end lost 2 bases, the J end lost 0 bases, and 9 bases lay between the germline ends. The CDR3 sequence is 16 residues long. CDR1 and CDR2 from the germline V gene are SGHNT and YYREEE (reference sequence).

This chain uses TRBV5-1 with TRBJ2-1, with 10 bases aligning to TRBD1. Looked up from germline, CDR1 is SGHRS and CDR2 is YFSETQ. V gave up 4 bases and J gave up 3 bases; unmatched junction bases: 4. CDR3 length equals 15 residues. The CDR3 region is CASSPWTGGYNEQFF. CDR3 in DNA: TGCGCCAGCAGCCCCTGGACAGGGGGCTACAATGAGCAGTTCTTC.

V is TRBV6-5 and J is TRBJ2-1, with TRBD2 matching 7 bases. CDR1 is MNHEY and CDR2 is SVGAGI in the germline V gene. Germline trimming cut 5 bases from V and 6 bases from J; bases unmatched to any gene: 10. The CDR3 loop spans 15 amino acids. The CDR3: CASSPERGLGNEQFF. In DNA form, the CDR3 reads TGTGCCAGCAGTCCGGAGCGGGGTTTGGGCAATGAGCAGTTCTTC.

This clone has more than one count but fewer than ten. The chain links TRBV5-4 to TRBJ2-7; the D gene is possibly TRBD1 (6 bases). CDR1 is SGHNT and CDR2 is YYREEE in the germline V gene (reference sequence). The CDR3 length is 15 residues. The V end lost 4 bases, the J end lost 8 bases, and 22 bases lay between the germline ends. The CDR3 sequence: CASSQGTADRSKQYF. CDR3 nucleotide sequence: TGTGCCAGCAGCCAGGGAACGGCAGACAGGTCGAAGCAGTACTTC.

Ten or more counts support this clone. The CDR3: CASSDGTSTDTQYF. The CDR3 DNA reads TGTGCCAGCAGTGACGGGACAAGCACAGATACGCAGTATTTT. The rearrangement joins TRBV6-4 to TRBJ2-3; a possible D gene is TRBD1 (6 bases). The CDR3 spans 14 residues. The V and J ends lost 2 bases and 0 bases respectively, with 6 bases between them. Germline CDR1 is MRHNA and CDR2 is SNTAGT.

The genes are TRBV25-1 and TRBJ1-2; no firm D call. The V and J ends lost 5 bases and 2 bases respectively, with 15 bases between them. CDR3 size: 15 residues. Germline V gives CDR1 MGHDK, CDR2 SYGVNS. The CDR3 here is CASSTAFVENYGYTF. The CDR3 DNA follows: TGTGCCAGCAGTACAGCCTTCGTAGAAAACTATGGCTACACCTTC.